The source of this T cell receptor beta chain is a study of blood T cell repertoires in COVID-19. Across the study: The United States, Italy and Spain provided the acute and convalescent COVID-19 samples. PBMCs, B-cell-depleted T cells, or T cells were the source of the cDNA or gDNA that made up the material.

Per the original data handling: Counts of nucleated cells, estimated from reference gene primer amplification, were obtained. Using immunoSEQ multiplex PCR, the repertoire was profiled, and TCRdb retains in-frame clones only, with some absent. D and trimming were read from the DNA, whereas the V and J calls and clone size are those reported in that table. The sample includes 35,000 to 45,000 clones, approximately 80% of them seen just once. The germline gives CDR1 SGHNT, CDR2 YENEEA. The CDR3 sequence is 17 residues long. The V and J ends lost 0 bases and 1 base respectively, with 16 bases between them.

The chain couples TRBV11-3 to TRBJ2-7; D is perhaps TRBD1 (6 bases). The sequencing sample was made of peripheral blood. This receptor was identified in a man between 65 and 85 years old with active or convalescent COVID-19. As DNA, the CDR3 is TGTGCCAGCAGCTTAGACGGATCGGGGACACTTTCCTACGAGCAGTACTTC. Encoded protein: CASSLDGSGTLSYEQYF.